Described below is a single T cell receptor beta chain sequence and its context. This entry comes from a study of shared clonotypes between healthy human individuals. Germline CDR1 is LNHDA and CDR2 is SQIVND (reference sequence). This CDR3 spans 18 amino acids. V lost 1 base to trimming and J lost 2 bases; unmatched junction nucleotides: 10. Assay: immunoSEQ multiplex PCR; the TCRdb copy retains only in-frame clones and omits some. The sample lists roughly 2.2 million clones, under 95% occurring once. Sequences were obtained from naive CD4+ T cells from PBMCs. Subset noted: CD45RA+ positively selected. This clonotype was sampled from a man aged 18 to 29 in good health. Some clones in this sample may be carry-over from other donors' samples. The genes are TRBV19 and TRBJ2-3; 9 nucleotides match TRBD2. The CDR3 DNA reads TGTGCCAGTAGTATAGGGGACGTAGCGGGAGCGAACACAGATACGCAGTATTTT. This translates into CASSIGDVAGANTDTQYF.